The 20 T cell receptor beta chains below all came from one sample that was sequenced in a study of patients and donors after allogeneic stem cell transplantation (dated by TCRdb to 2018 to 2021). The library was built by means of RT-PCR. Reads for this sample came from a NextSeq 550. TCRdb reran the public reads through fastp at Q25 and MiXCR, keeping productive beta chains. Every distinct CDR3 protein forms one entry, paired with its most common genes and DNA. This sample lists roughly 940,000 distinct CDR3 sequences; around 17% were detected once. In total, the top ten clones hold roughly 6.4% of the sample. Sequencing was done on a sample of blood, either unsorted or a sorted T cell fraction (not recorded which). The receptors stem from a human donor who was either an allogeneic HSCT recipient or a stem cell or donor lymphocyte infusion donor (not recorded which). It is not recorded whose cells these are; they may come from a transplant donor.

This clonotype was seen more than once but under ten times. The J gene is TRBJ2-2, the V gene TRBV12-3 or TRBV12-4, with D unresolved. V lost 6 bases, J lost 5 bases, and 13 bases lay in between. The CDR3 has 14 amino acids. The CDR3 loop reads CASRPFVSTGELFF. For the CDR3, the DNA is TGTGCCAGCAGGCCATTCGTCTCTACCGGGGAGCTGTTTTTT.

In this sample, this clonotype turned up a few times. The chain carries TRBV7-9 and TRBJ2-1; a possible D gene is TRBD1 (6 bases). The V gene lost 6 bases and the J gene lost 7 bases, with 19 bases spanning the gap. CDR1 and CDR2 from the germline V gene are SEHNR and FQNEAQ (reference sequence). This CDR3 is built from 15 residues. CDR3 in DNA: TGTGCCAGCAGTCAGGACAGCTATAGCAGGAATGAGCAGTTCTTC. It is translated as CASSQDSYSRNEQFF.

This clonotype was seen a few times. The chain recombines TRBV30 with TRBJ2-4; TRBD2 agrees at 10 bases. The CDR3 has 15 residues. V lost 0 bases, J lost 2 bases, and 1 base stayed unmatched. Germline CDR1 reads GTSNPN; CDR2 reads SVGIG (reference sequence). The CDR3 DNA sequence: TGTGCCTGGAGTGTAACTAGCGGGACCAAAAACATTCAGTACTTC. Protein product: CAWSVTSGTKNIQYF.

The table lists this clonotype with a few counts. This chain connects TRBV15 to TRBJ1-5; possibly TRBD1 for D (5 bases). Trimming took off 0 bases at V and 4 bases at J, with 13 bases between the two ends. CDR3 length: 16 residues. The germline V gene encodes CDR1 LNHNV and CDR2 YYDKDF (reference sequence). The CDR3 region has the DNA TGTGCCACCAGCAGAGATACCACGACAGCTAATCAGCCCCAGCATTTT. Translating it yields CATSRDTTTANQPQHF.

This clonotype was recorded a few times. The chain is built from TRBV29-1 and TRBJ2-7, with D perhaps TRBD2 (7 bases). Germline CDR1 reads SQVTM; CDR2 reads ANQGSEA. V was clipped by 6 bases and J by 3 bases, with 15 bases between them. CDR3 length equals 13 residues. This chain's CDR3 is CSVRGGNGYEQYF. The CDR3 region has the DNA TGCAGCGTGAGGGGGGGGAACGGCTACGAGCAGTACTTC.

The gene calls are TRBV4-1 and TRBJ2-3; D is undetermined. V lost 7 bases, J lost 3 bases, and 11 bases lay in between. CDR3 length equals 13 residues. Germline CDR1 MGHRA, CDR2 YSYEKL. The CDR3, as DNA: TGCGCCAGCAATACCATTGGGACAGATACGCAGTATTTT. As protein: CASNTIGTDTQYF.

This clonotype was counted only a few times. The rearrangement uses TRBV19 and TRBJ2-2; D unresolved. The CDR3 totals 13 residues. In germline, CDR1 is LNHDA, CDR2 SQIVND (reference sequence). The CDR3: CAIQRKNTGELFF. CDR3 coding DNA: TGTGCAATCCAACGCAAGAACACCGGGGAGCTGTTTTTT.

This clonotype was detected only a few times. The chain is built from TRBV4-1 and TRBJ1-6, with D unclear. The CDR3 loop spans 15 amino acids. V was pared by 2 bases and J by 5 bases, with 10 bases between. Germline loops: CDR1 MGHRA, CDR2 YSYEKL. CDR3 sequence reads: CASSQLQLNNSPLHF. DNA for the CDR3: TGCGCCAGCAGCCAATTACAGCTAAATAATTCACCCCTCCACTTT.

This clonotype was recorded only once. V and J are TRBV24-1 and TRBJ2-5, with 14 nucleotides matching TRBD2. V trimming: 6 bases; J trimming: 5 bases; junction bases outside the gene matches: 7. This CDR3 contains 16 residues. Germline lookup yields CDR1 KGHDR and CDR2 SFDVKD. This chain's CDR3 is CATSLGLAGAGETQYF. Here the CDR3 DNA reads TGTGCCACCAGTTTGGGACTAGCGGGAGCTGGTGAGACCCAGTACTTC.

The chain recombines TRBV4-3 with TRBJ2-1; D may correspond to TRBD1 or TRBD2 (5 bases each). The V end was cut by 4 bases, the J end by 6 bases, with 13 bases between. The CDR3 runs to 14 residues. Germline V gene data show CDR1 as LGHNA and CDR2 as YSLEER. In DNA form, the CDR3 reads TGCGCCAGCAGCCGAACCGGGACCCTCAATGAGCAGTTCTTC. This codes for CASSRTGTLNEQFF.

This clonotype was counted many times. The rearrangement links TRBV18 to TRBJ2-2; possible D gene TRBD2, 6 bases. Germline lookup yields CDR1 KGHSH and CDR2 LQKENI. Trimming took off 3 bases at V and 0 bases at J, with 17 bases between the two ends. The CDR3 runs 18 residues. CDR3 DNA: TGTGCCAGCTCACCGGCGGGATTATGGGGCGCGAACACCGGGGAGCTGTTTTTT. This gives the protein CASSPAGLWGANTGELFF.

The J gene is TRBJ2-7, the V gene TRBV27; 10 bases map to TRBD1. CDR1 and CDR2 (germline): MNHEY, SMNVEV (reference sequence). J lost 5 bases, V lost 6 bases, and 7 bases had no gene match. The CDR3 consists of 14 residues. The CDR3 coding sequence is TGTGCCAGCAGCTGGACAGGGGGGGCCCACGAGCAGTACTTC. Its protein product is CASSWTGGAHEQYF.

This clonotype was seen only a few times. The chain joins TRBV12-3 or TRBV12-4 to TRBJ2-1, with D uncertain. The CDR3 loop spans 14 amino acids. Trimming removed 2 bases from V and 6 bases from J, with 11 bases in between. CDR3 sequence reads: CASSLHPRSNEQFF. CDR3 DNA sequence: TGTGCCAGCAGTTTACATCCGCGTTCCAATGAGCAGTTCTTC.

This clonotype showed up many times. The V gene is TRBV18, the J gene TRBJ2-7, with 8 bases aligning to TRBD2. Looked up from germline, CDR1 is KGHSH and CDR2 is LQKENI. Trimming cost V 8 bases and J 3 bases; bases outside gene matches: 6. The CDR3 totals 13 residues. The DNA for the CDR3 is TGTGCCAGCAGCCCCGGGGGGGGCTACGAGCAGTACTTC. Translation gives CASSPGGGYEQYF. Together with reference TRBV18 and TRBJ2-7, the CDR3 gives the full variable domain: NAGVMQNPRHLVRRRGQEARLRCSPMKGHSHVYWYRQLPEEGLKFMVYLQKENIIDESGMPKERFSAEFPKEGPSILRIQQVVRGDSAAYFCASSPGGGYEQYFGPGTRLTVT.

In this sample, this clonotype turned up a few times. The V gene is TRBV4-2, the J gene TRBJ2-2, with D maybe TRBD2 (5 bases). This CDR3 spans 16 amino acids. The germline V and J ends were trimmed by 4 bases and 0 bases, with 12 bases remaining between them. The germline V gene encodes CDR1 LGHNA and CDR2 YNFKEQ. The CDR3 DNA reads TGTGCCAGCAGCCCACCGAGCGGCGCGAACACCGGGGAGCTGTTTTTT. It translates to CASSPPSGANTGELFF.

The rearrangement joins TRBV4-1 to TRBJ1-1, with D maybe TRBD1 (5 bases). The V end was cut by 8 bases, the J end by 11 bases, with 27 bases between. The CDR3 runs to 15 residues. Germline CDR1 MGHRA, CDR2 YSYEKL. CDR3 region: CASRNPVREVGWAFF. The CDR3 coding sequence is TGCGCCAGCCGGAATCCCGTCAGGGAGGTCGGATGGGCTTTCTTT.

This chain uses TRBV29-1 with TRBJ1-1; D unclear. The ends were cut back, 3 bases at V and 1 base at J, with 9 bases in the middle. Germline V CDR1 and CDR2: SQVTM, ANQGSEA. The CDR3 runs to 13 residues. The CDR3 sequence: CSVEVSRNTEAFF. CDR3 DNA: TGCAGCGTTGAGGTGTCTAGGAACACTGAAGCTTTCTTT.

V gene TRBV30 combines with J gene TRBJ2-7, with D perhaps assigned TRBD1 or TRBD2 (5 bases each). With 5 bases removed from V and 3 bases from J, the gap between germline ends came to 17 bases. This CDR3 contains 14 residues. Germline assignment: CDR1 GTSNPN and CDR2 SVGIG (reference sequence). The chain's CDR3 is CAWSEGTVGYEQYF. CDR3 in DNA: TGTGCCTGGTCTGAGGGGACGGTGGGCTACGAGCAGTACTTC.

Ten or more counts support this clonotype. The CDR3 coding sequence is TGCAGCGTCTCTGGGGGATTTTTGTACATTCAGTACTTC. Residues: CSVSGGFLYIQYF. The chain links TRBV29-1 to TRBJ2-4; D may be TRBD1 or TRBD2 (5 bases each). V lost 6 bases, J lost 8 bases, and 17 bases lay in between. CDR1 SQVTM and CDR2 ANQGSEA come from the germline V gene. This CDR3 has 13 residues.

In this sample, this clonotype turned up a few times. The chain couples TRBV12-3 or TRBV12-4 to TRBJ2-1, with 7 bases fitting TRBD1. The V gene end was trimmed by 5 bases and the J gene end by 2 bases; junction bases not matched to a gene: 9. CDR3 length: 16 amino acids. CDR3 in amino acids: CASSRTGGTAYNEQFF. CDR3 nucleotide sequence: TGTGCCAGCAGTCGAACCGGTGGGACAGCCTACAATGAGCAGTTCTTC.